This is a list of T cell receptor beta chains from one sample in a study of T cell changes during pregnancy in multiple sclerosis. TCRdb's table, derived via immunoSEQ multiplex PCR, lists solely in-frame clones and lacks some. The sample has fewer than 70,000 clones; approximately 90% are singletons. Here the sequenced sample was peripheral blood, taken in the third trimester of pregnancy. These receptor sequences come from a female donor with multiple sclerosis, enrolled in a pregnancy study. The CDR3 runs from the conserved cysteine through the conserved F or W. The order of the fields is clone size, V gene, CDR3 protein. Rows give clone size only sometimes, using once, few, many, or a class for an expanded clone.

.,TRBV2,CASSEAYRDQPQHF
.,TRBV28,CASSSFFVSKENVQYF
.,TRBV5-1,CASSLAGGEETQYF
.,TRBV19,CASSMLAGAPSSYNEQFF
.,TRBV5-6,CASNRGTGGAETQYF
.,TRBV7-3,CASSQPPDRGYRQPQHF
.,TRBV19,CASSWERGYGYTF
.,TRBV11-2,CASSLSGGAYEQFF
.,TRBV7-8,CASSLGWAGTGINQPQHF
.,TRBV7-6,CASSLTPTGEDTQYF
.,TRBV4-3,CASSRLQGIGEAFF
.,TRBV7-2,CASRLTSGTFSSSYNEQFF
.,TRBV5-1,CASSLRGVVTEAFF
.,TRBV19,CASMRGLGEKLFF
.,TRBV19,CASSIEGSSYNEQFF
.,TRBV15,CATSRRQLADSTDTQYF
.,TRBV5-1,CASSSYRDRVSYEQYF
.,TRBV2,CASSPSGFSYEQYF
.,TRBV10-1,CASSLAGVPEQFF
.,TRBV7-9,CASSAGDYGYTF
.,TRBV30,CAWSRTGTYEQYF
.,TRBV5-1,CASSKGHKNTEAFF
.,TRBV15,CATSRGDTTDEKLFF
.,TRBV4-2,CASSIRGQGRDTQYF
.,TRBV9,CASSVGTGSREKLFF
.,TRBV5-1,CASSPGTAQETQYF
many,TRBV5-1,CASSLAGGSADTQYF
.,TRBV14,CASSPTAGLLWNTEAFF
.,TRBV23-1,CASSQSPSRRGPFEAFF
few,TRBV28,CASSLWVAGETQYF
.,TRBV18,CASSPPRAGAHTDTQYF
.,TRBV5-1,CASSLETGKSGELFF
.,TRBV19,CASRQRGNTGELFF
.,TRBV7-9,CASSLGEGHIGAFF
.,TRBV4-3,CASSWTSGASYEQYF
.,TRBV27,CASSPPQGRSGANVLTF